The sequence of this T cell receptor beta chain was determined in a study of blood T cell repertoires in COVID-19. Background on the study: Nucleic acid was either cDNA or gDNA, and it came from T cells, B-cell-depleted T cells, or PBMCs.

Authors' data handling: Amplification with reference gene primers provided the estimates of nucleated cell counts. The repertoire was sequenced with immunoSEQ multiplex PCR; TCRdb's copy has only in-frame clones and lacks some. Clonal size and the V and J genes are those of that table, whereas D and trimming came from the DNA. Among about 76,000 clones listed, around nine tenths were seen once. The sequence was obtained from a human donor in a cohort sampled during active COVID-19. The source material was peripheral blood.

The DNA for the CDR3 is TGTGCCATCAGTGACCCCTACTCCTACGAGCAGTACTTC. Translated, it gives CAISDPYSYEQYF. This chain uses TRBV10-3 with TRBJ2-7; D unclear. CDR1 ENHRY and CDR2 SYGVKD come from the germline V gene. The CDR3 covers 13 residues. Between the trimmed V and J ends, which lost 3 bases and 0 bases, there was a span of 6 bases.